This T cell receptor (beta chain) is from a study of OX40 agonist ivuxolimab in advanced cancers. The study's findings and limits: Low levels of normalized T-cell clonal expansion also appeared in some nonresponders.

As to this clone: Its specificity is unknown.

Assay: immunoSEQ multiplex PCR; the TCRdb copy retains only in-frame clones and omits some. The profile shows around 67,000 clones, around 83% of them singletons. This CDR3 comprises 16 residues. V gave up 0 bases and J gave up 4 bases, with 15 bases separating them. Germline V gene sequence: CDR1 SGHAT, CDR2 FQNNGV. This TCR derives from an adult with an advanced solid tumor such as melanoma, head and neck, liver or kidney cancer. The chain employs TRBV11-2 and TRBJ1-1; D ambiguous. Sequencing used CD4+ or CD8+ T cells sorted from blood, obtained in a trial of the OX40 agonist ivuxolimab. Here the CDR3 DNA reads TGTGCCAGCAGCTTAGAAGTATTTGGACGGCGCACTGAAGCTTTCTTT. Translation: CASSLEVFGRRTEAFF.